These T cell receptor beta chains were read from a single sample in a study of cytomegalovirus exposure and HLA in healthy donors. This table comes from immunoSEQ multiplex PCR, and its TCRdb copy is limited to in-frame clones, with some not included. The sample lists more than 150,000 clones, around 76% seen once, with about 2.5% in the top ten. Specimen: PBMCs. These receptors came from a woman younger than 45 in good health and CMV-seropositive. Both conserved end residues are part of each CDR3. A D gene is named only where the DNA matches it firmly. Only some rows state a clone size, as once, few, many or a class for expanded clones.

NA TRBD1 TRBJ2-1 TRBV30 CAWSLGQYNEQFF TGTGCCTGGAGCCTGGGACAGTACAATGAGCAGTTCTTC
once TRBD2 TRBJ2-5 TRBV5-1 CASSLRPSGEEETQYF TGCGCCAGCAGCTTGAGGCCTAGCGGGGAGGAAGAGACCCAGTACTTC
once NA TRBJ2-7 TRBV5-5 CASSISHGAYEQYF TGTGCCAGCAGCATTAGCCACGGGGCCTACGAGCAGTACTTC
NA NA TRBJ2-2 TRBV2 CASRRGDTGELFF TGTGCCAGCAGACGTGGAGACACCGGGGAGCTGTTTTTT
NA NA TRBJ2-7 TRBV4-1 CASSQVPLPSSYEQYF TGCGCCAGCAGCCAAGTCCCACTCCCGAGCTCCTACGAGCAGTACTTC
few NA TRBJ2-5 TRBV21-1 CASSKVISGGADCETQYF TGTGCCAGCAGCAAAGTTATTAGCGGGGGGGCCGACTGTGAGACCCAGTACTTC
NA TRBD1 TRBJ2-7 TRBV28 CASSLISDRDRYEQYF TGTGCCAGCAGTTTAATATCGGACAGGGACCGGTACGAGCAGTACTTC
NA TRBD2 TRBJ2-1 TRBV2 CAIIAGGRVEQFF TGTGCCATTATAGCGGGGGGGCGGGTTGAGCAGTTCTTC
NA NA TRBJ1-1 TRBV4-2 CASSQETGSEAFF TGTGCCAGCAGCCAGGAAACAGGGTCTGAAGCTTTCTTT
once NA TRBJ2-1 TRBV21-1 CASSKVTTSYNEQFF TGTGCCAGCAGCAAGGTGACGACTTCCTACAATGAGCAGTTCTTC
NA TRBD1 TRBJ1-2 TRBV27 CASSETGDYGYTF TGTGCCAGCAGTGAAACAGGGGACTATGGCTACACCTTC